This paragraph reports one TCR beta chain. The CDR3 consists of 14 residues. Trimming shortened V by 2 bases and J by 4 bases, and 11 bases separated the two germline ends. Germline values: CDR1 SGDLS, CDR2 YYNGEE. Depth targeted 1 in 200,000 to 1 in 1 million T cells, averaging 10x coverage per clonotype. TCRdb keeps only in-frame clones here, not all; method: immunoSEQ multiplex PCR. The table records 55,000 to 85,000 clones, 90% of them present only once. These data are taken from a study of cytotoxic CD8 clonotypes in ibrutinib-treated CLL. Study-level background: The samples contained under 300,000 productive templates on average. They also contained an average of 94,082 productive rearrangements.

Material: PBMCs, obtained after 12 months of ibrutinib treatment. The chain uses TRBV9 and TRBJ2-3; D unclear. The sequence derives from a human donor with chronic lymphocytic leukemia. The CDR3 nucleotides are TGTGCCAGCAGCGTTATGTCTGGGCCAGATACGCAGTATTTT. It is translated as CASSVMSGPDTQYF.